The rows below give T cell receptor beta chains drawn from one sample of a study of T-cell reconstitution after alpha-beta-depleted transplantation in children. MiXCR, applied by TCRdb to the PCR reads, yields one record per CDR3 protein. The table shows tens of thousands of distinct CDR3 sequences, with less than 55% occurring only once. The sequencing used PBMCs, mostly from graft donor cells, collected 360 days after TCRalphabeta/CD19-depleted stem cell transplant. All receptors come from a male patient between 5 and 17 years old who had a stem cell transplant for acute lymphoblastic leukemia, so the T cells may come from the graft donor. Both conserved end residues are part of each CDR3. D genes are given only for firm matches. Rows may omit the clone size; those that give it use once, few, many or a size class.

CDR3 length	clone size	J gene	V gene	D gene	CDR3 DNA	CDR3 protein
16	NA	TRBJ1-1	TRBV9	TRBD1	TGTGCCAGCAGCGGATCGGGAGGGCCAGGGGGCACTGAAGCTTTCTTT	CASSGSGGPGGTEAFF
14	many	TRBJ2-3	TRBV7-6	TRBD2	TGTGCCAGCAGCTCGGGAGGTCCCACAGATACGCAGTATTTT	CASSSGGPTDTQYF
13	NA	TRBJ2-3	TRBV3-1	TRBD2	TGTGCCACCGGGAGGGCACCCACAGATACGCAGTATTTT	CATGRAPTDTQYF
15	few	TRBJ2-7	TRBV2	NA	TGTGCCAGCAGTGAAAATCCCGGGGTCTCCTACGAGCAGTACTTC	CASSENPGVSYEQYF
13	NA	TRBJ2-3	TRBV11-2	NA	TGTGCCAGCAGGGTTGGGGCAGCTAATACGCAGTATTTT	CASRVGAANTQYF
18	NA	TRBJ2-2	TRBV28	TRBD2	TGTGCCAGCAGCTTGATCGGACTAGTAGGGGTTAGGGCCGGGGAGCTGTTTTTT	CASSLIGLVGVRAGELFF
14	NA	TRBJ2-7	TRBV14	NA	TGTGCCAGCAGCCGACCGGGACTTCCCTACGAGCAGTACTTC	CASSRPGLPYEQYF
15	NA	TRBJ2-1	TRBV7-8	TRBD2	TGTGCCAGCAGCTTAGAACTAGCGGGGTCGATTGAGCAGTTCTTC	CASSLELAGSIEQFF
15	NA	TRBJ2-1	TRBV24-1	TRBD2	TGTGCCACCAGTGCCGGGACTAGCGGGAGTCGTGAGCAGTTCTTC	CATSAGTSGSREQFF
15	NA	TRBJ2-2	TRBV7-6	NA	TGTGCCAGCAGTGGTACTCTAGCTGGGACCGGGGAGCTGTTTTTT	CASSGTLAGTGELFF
16	NA	TRBJ2-2	TRBV12-3/TRBV12-4	TRBD2	TGTGCCAGCAGTCCAATGACTAGCGGGAGGATCGGGGAGCTGTTTTTT	CASSPMTSGRIGELFF
13	NA	TRBJ1-1	TRBV5-5	NA	TGTGCCAGCAGCCTAGCAGGGAGGTCTGAAGCTTTCTTT	CASSLAGRSEAFF
15	few	TRBJ2-1	TRBV19	NA	TGTGCCAGTAGTCACCGGGACAAGCTCTACAATGAGCAGTTCTTC	CASSHRDKLYNEQFF
18	few	TRBJ2-7	TRBV7-3	TRBD2	TGTGCCAGCAGCTTACGGTCGCATAGCGGGAGTGGGGCTCACGAGCAGTACTTC	CASSLRSHSGSGAHEQYF
18	NA	TRBJ1-3	TRBV11-2	TRBD1	TGTGCCAGCAGCTTAGTATCTACGGGACAGGGGGCTGTGAACACCATATATTTT	CASSLVSTGQGAVNTIYF
18	NA	TRBJ2-7	TRBV10-3	TRBD2	TGTGCCATCAGTGTTTGGACTAGCGGGCCCTTAACTGACTACGAGCAGTACTTC	CAISVWTSGPLTDYEQYF
14	few	TRBJ2-2	TRBV27	NA	TGTGCCAGCAGTCTCCTGCAGGGGTCCGGGGAGCTGTTTTTT	CASSLLQGSGELFF
15	few	TRBJ2-1	TRBV7-7	NA	TGTGCTAGCAGCTTTGATGCGGGGCCTAACAATGAGCAGTTCTTC	CASSFDAGPNNEQFF
17	NA	TRBJ1-2	TRBV10-3	TRBD1	TGTGCCATCAGTGAGTCAAGGGGACAGCCTAATGAGTATGGCTACACCTTC	CAISESRGQPNEYGYTF
15	NA	TRBJ2-1	TRBV5-1	NA	TGCGCCAGCAGCTGGACCCCGAGCTCCTACAATGAGCAGTTCTTC	CASSWTPSSYNEQFF
16	NA	TRBJ2-1	TRBV9	NA	TGTGCCAGCAGCCCAGGGACCGCAAGCTCCTACAATGAGCAGTTCTTC	CASSPGTASSYNEQFF
13	few	TRBJ2-3	TRBV5-1	TRBD1	TGCGCCAGCCGGGACAGGGCCACAGATACGCAGTATTTT	CASRDRATDTQYF
14	NA	TRBJ2-2	TRBV4-1	NA	TGCGCCAGCAGCCAAGATAAGAACACCGGGGAGCTGTTTTTT	CASSQDKNTGELFF
13	NA	TRBJ1-5	TRBV27	NA	TGTGCCAGCAGTTATCTAAGCAATCAGCCCCAGCATTTT	CASSYLSNQPQHF
15	NA	TRBJ2-1	TRBV12-3/TRBV12-4	TRBD2	TGTGCCAGCAGCTTAGCGGGGGGGCCTGACAATGAGCAGTTCTTC	CASSLAGGPDNEQFF
17	NA	TRBJ2-7	TRBV5-1	TRBD2	TGCGCCAGCAGTGGCGGACTAGCGGGATCCTTACACTACGAGCAGTACTTC	CASSGGLAGSLHYEQYF
15	NA	TRBJ2-5	TRBV24-1	NA	TGTGCCACCAGTGATTTGCGAGGACAGTTGGAGACCCAGTACTTC	CATSDLRGQLETQYF
15	few	TRBJ2-7	TRBV5-1	TRBD2	TGCGCCAGCAGCTTCGGGAGCGGGGGAGGCTACGAGCAGTACTTC	CASSFGSGGGYEQYF
14	once	TRBJ2-7	TRBV25-1	NA	TGTGCCAGCAGTACCCCCTACAGGAGCTACGAGCAGTACTTC	CASSTPYRSYEQYF
16	NA	TRBJ2-1	TRBV4-3	TRBD2	TGCGCCAGCAGCCAAGAGAAAGCGGGAGGACCTCCTGAGCAGTTCTTC	CASSQEKAGGPPEQFF
16	few	TRBJ2-1	TRBV9	NA	TGTGCCAGCAGCGTAGATAGCGGAAGCTCCTACAATGAGCAGTTCTTC	CASSVDSGSSYNEQFF
12	NA	TRBJ2-7	TRBV12-3/TRBV12-4	TRBD1	TGTGCCAGCAGTTTCGCAGGGGGCGAGCAGTACTTC	CASSFAGGEQYF